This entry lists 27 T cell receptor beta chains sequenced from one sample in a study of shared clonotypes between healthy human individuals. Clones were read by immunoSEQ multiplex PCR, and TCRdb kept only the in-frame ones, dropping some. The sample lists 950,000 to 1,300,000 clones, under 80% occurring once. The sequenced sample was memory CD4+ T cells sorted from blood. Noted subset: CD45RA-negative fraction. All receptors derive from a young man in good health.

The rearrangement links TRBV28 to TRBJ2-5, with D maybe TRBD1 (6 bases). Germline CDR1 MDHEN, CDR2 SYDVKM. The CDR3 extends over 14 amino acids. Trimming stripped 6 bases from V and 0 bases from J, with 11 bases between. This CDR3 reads CASRGGQYQETQYF. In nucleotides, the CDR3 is TGTGCCAGCAGAGGAGGACAGTACCAAGAGACCCAGTACTTC.

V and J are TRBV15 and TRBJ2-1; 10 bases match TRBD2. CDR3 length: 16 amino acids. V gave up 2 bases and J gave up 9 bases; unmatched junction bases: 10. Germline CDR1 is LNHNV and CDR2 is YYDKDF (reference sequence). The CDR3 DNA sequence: TGTGCCACCAGCAGAACCGGACTAGCGGAGGGGGGTGAGCAGTTCTTC. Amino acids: CATSRTGLAEGGEQFF.

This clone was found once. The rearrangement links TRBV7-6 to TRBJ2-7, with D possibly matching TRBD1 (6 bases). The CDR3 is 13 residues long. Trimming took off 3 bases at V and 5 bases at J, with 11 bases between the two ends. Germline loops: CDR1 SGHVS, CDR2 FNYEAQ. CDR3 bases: TGTGCCAGCAGCTTTAGGGGGTCGGACGAGCAGTACTTC. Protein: CASSFRGSDEQYF.

The CDR3 is CASSLGRRNTEAFF. CDR3 coding DNA: TGTGCCAGCAGTTTAGGACGGCGGAACACTGAAGCTTTCTTT. The chain combines TRBV28 with TRBJ1-1; D gene unclear. Trimming cost V 2 bases and J 1 base, with 8 bases left between them. Germline V gene sequence: CDR1 MDHEN, CDR2 SYDVKM. This CDR3 is built from 14 residues.

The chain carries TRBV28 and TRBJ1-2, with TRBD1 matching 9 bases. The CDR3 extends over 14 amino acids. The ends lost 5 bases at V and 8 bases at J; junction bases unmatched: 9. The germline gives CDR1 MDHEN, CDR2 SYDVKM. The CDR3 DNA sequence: TGTGCCAGCAGTGTTGAACAGGGGGCAAAGGGCTACACCTTC. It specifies CASSVEQGAKGYTF.

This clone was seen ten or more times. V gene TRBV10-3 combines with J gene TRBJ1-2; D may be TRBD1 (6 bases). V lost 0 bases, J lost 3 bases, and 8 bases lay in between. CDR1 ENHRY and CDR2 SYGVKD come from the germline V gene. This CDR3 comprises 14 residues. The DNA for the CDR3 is TGTGCCATCAGTGAGTCATGGACAGACTATGGCTACACCTTC. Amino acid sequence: CAISESWTDYGYTF.

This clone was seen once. DNA of the CDR3: TGTGCCAGCAGCTTATGGGGGGATAGGTCCGGGGAGCTGTTTTTT. Translating gives CASSLWGDRSGELFF. The V gene is TRBV7-2, the J gene TRBJ2-2, with TRBD2 as a possible D gene (6 bases). Germline V gene lookup returns CDR1 SGHTA and CDR2 FQGNSA. The CDR3 runs to 15 residues. The V end was cut by 2 bases, the J end by 6 bases, with 13 bases between.

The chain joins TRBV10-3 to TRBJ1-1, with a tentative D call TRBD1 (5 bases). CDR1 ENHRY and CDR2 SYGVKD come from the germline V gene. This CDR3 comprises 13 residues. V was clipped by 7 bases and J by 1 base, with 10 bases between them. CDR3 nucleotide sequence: TGTGCCATCATGCGGGGGACGAACACTGAAGCTTTCTTT. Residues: CAIMRGTNTEAFF.

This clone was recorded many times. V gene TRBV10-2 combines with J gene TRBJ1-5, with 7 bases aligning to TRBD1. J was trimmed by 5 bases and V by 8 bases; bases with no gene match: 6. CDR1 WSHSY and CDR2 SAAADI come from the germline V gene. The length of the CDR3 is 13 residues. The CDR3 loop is CASGQVSDQPQHF. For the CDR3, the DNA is TGCGCCAGCGGACAGGTCTCGGATCAGCCCCAGCATTTT.

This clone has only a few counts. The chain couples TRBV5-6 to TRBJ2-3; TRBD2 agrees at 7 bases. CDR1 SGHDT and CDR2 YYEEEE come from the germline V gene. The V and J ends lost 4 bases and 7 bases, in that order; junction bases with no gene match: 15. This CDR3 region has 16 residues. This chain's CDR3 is CASSQFEGGSVNTQYF. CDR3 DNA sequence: TGTGCCAGCAGCCAGTTCGAGGGCGGGAGCGTAAATACGCAGTATTTT.

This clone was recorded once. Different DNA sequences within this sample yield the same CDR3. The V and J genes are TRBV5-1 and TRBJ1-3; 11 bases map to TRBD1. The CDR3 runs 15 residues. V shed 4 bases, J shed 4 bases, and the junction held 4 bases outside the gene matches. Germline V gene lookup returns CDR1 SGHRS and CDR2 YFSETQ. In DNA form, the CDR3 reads TGCGCCAGCAGCCCGGGACAGGGGGGCGGAAACACCATATATTTT. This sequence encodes CASSPGQGGGNTIYF.

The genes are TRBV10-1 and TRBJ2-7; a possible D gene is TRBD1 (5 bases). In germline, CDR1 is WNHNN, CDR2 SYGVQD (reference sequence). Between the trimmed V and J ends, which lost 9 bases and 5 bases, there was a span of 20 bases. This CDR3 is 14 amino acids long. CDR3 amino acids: CARPRAGQGHEQYF. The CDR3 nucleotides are TGCGCCAGACCCCGGGCTGGGCAGGGCCACGAGCAGTACTTC.

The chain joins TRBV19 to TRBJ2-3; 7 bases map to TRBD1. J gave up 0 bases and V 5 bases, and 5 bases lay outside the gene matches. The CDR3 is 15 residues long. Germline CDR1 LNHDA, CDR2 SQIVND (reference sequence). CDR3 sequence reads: CASSEGDSSTDTQYF. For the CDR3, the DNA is TGTGCCAGTAGTGAAGGGGACAGTAGCACAGATACGCAGTATTTT.

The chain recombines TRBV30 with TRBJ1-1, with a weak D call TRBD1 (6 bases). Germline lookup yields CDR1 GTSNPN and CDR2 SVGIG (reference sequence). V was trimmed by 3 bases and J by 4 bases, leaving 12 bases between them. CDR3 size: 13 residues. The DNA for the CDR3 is TGTGCCTGGAGAACAGGGATGGGCACTGAAGCTTTCTTT. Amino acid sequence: CAWRTGMGTEAFF.

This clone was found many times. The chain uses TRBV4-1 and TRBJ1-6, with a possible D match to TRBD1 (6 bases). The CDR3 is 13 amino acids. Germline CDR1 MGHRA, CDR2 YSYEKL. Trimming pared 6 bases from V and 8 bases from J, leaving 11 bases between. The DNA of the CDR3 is TGCGCCAGCAGATGGACAGCGGATTCACCCCTCCACTTT. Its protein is CASRWTADSPLHF.

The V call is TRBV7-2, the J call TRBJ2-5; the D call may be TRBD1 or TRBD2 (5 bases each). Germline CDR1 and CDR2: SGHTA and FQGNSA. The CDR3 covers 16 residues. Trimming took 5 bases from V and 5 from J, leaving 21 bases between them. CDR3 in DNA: TGTGCCAGCAGCCCGGGTCGGAGCGGAGAGGGGGAGACCCAGTACTTC. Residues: CASSPGRSGEGETQYF.

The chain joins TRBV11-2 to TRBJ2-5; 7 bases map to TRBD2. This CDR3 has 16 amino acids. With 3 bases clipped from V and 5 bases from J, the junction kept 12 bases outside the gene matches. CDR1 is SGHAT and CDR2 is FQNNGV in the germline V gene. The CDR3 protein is CASSLGGDSLGETQYF. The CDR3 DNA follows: TGTGCCAGCAGCTTGGGAGGGGATTCATTGGGCGAGACCCAGTACTTC.

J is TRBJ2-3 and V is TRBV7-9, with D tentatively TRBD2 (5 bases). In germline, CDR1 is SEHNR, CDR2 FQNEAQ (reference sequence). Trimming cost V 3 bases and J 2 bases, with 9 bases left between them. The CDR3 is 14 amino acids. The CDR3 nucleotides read TGTGCCAGCAGCTTGATAGCGCCCACAGATACGCAGTATTTT. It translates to CASSLIAPTDTQYF.

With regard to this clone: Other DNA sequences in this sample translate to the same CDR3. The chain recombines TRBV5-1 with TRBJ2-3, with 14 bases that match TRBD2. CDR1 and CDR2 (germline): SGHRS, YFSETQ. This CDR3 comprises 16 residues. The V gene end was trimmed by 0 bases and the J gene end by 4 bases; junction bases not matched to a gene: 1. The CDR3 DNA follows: TGCGCCAGCAGCTTGGGACTAGCGGGGGGGCCAGATACGCAGTATTTT. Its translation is CASSLGLAGGPDTQYF.

The chain's CDR3 is CASNLGSLGDTQYF. The DNA for the CDR3 is TGTGCCAGCAACCTGGGGTCTCTTGGGGATACGCAGTATTTT. The genes are TRBV28 and TRBJ2-3; D remains unclear. The ends were cut back, 7 bases at V and 6 bases at J, with 17 bases in the middle. The germline CDR1 and CDR2 sequences are MDHEN and SYDVKM. CDR3 length: 14 amino acids.

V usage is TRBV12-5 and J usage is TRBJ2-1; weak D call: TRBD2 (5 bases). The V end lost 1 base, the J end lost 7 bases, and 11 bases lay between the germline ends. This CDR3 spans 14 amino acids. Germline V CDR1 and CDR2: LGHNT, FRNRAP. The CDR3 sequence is CASGLDLARNEQFF. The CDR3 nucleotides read TGTGCTAGTGGTTTGGATCTAGCAAGGAATGAGCAGTTCTTC.

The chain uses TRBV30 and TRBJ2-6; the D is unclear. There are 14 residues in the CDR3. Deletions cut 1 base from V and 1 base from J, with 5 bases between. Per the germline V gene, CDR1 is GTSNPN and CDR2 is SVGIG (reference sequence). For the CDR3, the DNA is TGTGCCTGGAGTGAAAAATCTGGGGCCAACGTCCTGACTTTC. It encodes CAWSEKSGANVLTF.

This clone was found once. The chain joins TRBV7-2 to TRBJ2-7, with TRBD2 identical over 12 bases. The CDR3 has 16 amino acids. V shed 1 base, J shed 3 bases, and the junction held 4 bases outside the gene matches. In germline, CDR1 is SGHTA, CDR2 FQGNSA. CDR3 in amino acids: CASSLEASGGVYEQYF. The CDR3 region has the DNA TGTGCCAGCAGCTTAGAGGCTAGCGGGGGGGTCTACGAGCAGTACTTC.

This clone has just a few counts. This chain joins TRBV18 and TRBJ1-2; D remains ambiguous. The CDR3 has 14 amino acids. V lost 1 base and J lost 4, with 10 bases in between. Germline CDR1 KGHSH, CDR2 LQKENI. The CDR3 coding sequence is TGTGCCAGCTCACCACGGGTTGAGATCTATGGCTACACCTTC. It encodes CASSPRVEIYGYTF.

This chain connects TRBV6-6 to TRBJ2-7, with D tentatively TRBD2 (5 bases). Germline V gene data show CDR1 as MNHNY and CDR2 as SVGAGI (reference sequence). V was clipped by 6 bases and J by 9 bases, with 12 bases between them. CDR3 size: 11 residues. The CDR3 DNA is TGTGCCAGCAGCAGCGGTATCGGGCAGTACTTC. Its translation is CASSSGIGQYF.

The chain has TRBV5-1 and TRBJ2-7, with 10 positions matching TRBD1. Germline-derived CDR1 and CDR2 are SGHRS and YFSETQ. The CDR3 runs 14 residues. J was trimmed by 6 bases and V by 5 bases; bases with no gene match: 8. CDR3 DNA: TGCGCCAGCAGGTTGCGGACAGGGGGAGGCGAGCAGTACTTC. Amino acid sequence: CASRLRTGGGEQYF.

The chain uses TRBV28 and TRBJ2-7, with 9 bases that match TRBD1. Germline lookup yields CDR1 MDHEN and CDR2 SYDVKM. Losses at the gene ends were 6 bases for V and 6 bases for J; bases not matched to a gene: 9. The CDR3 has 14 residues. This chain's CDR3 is CASRKTGGMFEQYF. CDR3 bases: TGTGCCAGCAGGAAGACAGGGGGGATGTTCGAGCAGTACTTC.